Listed here are 20 T cell receptor beta chains from one sample, sequenced in a study of blood T cell repertoires in COVID-19. Profiling relied on immunoSEQ multiplex PCR, and the TCRdb table lists in-frame clones only, not all of them. The sample includes around 200,000 clones, under 90% seen only once; the top ten take roughly 6.3%. The sequenced material came from peripheral blood. These receptors originate from a human donor in a cohort sampled during active COVID-19.

This clone has just one count. This chain connects TRBV5-6 to TRBJ1-1; D possibly corresponds to TRBD1 (6 bases). Between the trimmed V and J ends, which lost 0 bases and 1 base, there was a span of 10 bases. Germline CDR1 is SGHDT and CDR2 is YYEEEE. The CDR3 contains 15 residues. The CDR3 reads CASSLGFRGNTEAFF. DNA for the CDR3: TGTGCCAGCAGCTTGGGGTTCAGGGGGAACACTGAAGCTTTCTTT.

The V call is TRBV6-2 or TRBV6-3, the J call TRBJ1-3; D call uncertain. Per germline, CDR1 MNHEY and CDR2 SVGEGT. The CDR3 has 12 residues. Trimming pared 4 bases from V and 4 bases from J, leaving 5 bases between. Written as DNA, the CDR3 is TGTGCCAGCAGTTTCCCAGGAAACACCATATATTTT. Its translation: CASSFPGNTIYF.

This clone was seen once. The chain uses TRBV6-5 and TRBJ2-1; 10 bases map to TRBD2. Trimming at V came to 7 bases and at J to 1 base, leaving 4 bases not matched to a gene. This CDR3 is 15 amino acids long. CDR1 and CDR2 (germline): MNHEY, SVGAGI. CDR3 sequence: CASTGSGGSYNEQFF. For the CDR3, the DNA is TGTGCCAGCACGGGTAGCGGGGGGTCCTACAATGAGCAGTTCTTC.

The chain has TRBV5-1 and TRBJ2-7; TRBD1 might be the D (5 bases). Germline V gene sequence: CDR1 SGHRS, CDR2 YFSETQ. V shed 0 bases and J shed 2 bases, with 9 bases lying between them. The CDR3 has 14 amino acids. The CDR3 reads CASSLVGVPYEQYF. Written as DNA, the CDR3 is TGCGCCAGCAGCTTGGTAGGGGTGCCCTACGAGCAGTACTTC.

This clone has just one count. The chain has TRBV9 and TRBJ1-1; unclear D gene. Germline lookup yields CDR1 SGDLS and CDR2 YYNGEE. V lost 0 bases and J 1 base, leaving 13 bases between the germline ends. This CDR3 has 16 amino acids. This chain's CDR3 is CASSVDYAVSNTEAFF. Here the CDR3 DNA reads TGTGCCAGCAGCGTAGACTATGCAGTCTCGAACACTGAAGCTTTCTTT. The variable domain in full, with the rest retrieved from reference TRBV9 and TRBJ1-1, is DSGVTQTPKHLITATGQRVTLRCSPRSGDLSVYWYQQSLDQGLQFLIQYYNGEERAKGNILERFSAQQFPDLHSELNLSSLELGDSALYFCASSVDYAVSNTEAFFGQGTRLTVV.

The chain is built from TRBV5-8 and TRBJ1-4, with 9 bases aligning to TRBD1. The germline CDR1 and CDR2 sequences are SGHTS and YDEGEE. The V segment lost 5 bases and the J segment 0 bases; nucleotides outside the gene matches: 5. The CDR3 length is 16 residues. This chain's CDR3 is CASRKGQGSTNEKLFF. Here the CDR3 DNA reads TGTGCCAGCAGAAAGGGACAGGGCTCAACTAATGAAAAACTGTTTTTT.

This clone was seen just once. The CDR3 DNA reads as TGTGCCAGCAGCCGCAGTTCAGGGGTCGATAATGAGCAGTACTTC. Residues: CASSRSSGVDNEQYF. The rearrangement uses TRBV7-6 and TRBJ2-7; maybe TRBD1 (6 bases). Germline V CDR1 and CDR2: SGHVS, FNYEAQ. The CDR3 totals 15 residues. Deletions cut 5 bases from V and 7 bases from J, with 21 bases between.

Only one count was recorded for this clone. The V and J genes are TRBV20-1 and TRBJ1-1, with a weak D call TRBD1 (6 bases). Germline CDR1 and CDR2: DFQATT and SNEGSKA (reference sequence). The CDR3 has 15 residues. With 3 bases removed from V and 5 bases from J, the gap between germline ends came to 19 bases. CDR3 loop: CSASIPTGKGTEAFF. DNA for the CDR3: TGCAGTGCTAGTATTCCCACAGGGAAGGGTACTGAAGCTTTCTTT.

The chain carries TRBV5-1 and TRBJ2-5; 8 bases are a match to TRBD1. CDR3 length: 14 amino acids. Germline CDR1 SGHRS, CDR2 YFSETQ. J gave up 5 bases and V 2 bases, and 5 bases lay outside the gene matches. The CDR3 protein is CASSLGQGGETQYF. CDR3 nucleotides: TGCGCCAGCAGCTTAGGACAGGGTGGGGAGACCCAGTACTTC.

The chain has TRBV5-1 and TRBJ2-7; TRBD2 aligns across 9 bases. Germline values: CDR1 SGHRS, CDR2 YFSETQ. This CDR3 has 17 amino acids. The trim removed 3 bases at V and 2 bases at J, leaving 12 bases unmatched. The CDR3 sequence: CASSSFGGGASTYEQYF. CDR3 nucleotide sequence: TGCGCCAGCAGCTCCTTCGGCGGGGGGGCCAGTACCTACGAGCAGTACTTC. Using reference TRBV5-1 and TRBJ2-7 for the parts outside the CDR3, the full variable domain is KAGVTQTPRYLIKTRGQQVTLSCSPISGHRSVSWYQQTPGQGLQFLFEYFSETQRNKGNFPGRFSGRQFSNSRSEMNVSTLELGDSALYLCASSSFGGGASTYEQYFGPGTRLTVT.

The genes are TRBV11-1 and TRBJ2-7, with 7 positions matching TRBD1. J lost 2 bases, V lost 4 bases, and 5 bases had no gene match. CDR3 size: 14 residues. CDR1 SGHAT and CDR2 FQDESV come from the germline V gene (reference sequence). CDR3 sequence reads: CASSSWTGPYEQYF. In DNA, the CDR3 is TGTGCCAGCAGCTCTTGGACAGGTCCCTACGAGCAGTACTTC.

The V and J genes are TRBV4-1 and TRBJ2-7; 7 bases map to TRBD1. This CDR3 is 14 amino acids long. Trimming cost V 4 bases and J 0 bases; bases outside gene matches: 3. Germline CDR1 MGHRA, CDR2 YSYEKL. The CDR3 protein is CASSLRTGSYEQYF. In DNA form, the CDR3 reads TGCGCCAGCAGCCTACGGACAGGCTCCTACGAGCAGTACTTC.

This clone was seen once. V gene TRBV6-2 or TRBV6-3 combines with J gene TRBJ1-1, with unresolved D. Trimming took 3 bases from V and 5 from J, leaving 10 bases between them. Germline assignment: CDR1 MNHEY and CDR2 SVGEGT. The CDR3 runs 13 residues. CDR3 amino acids: CASSYEGGTEAFF. The CDR3 DNA sequence: TGTGCCAGCAGTTATGAGGGTGGGACTGAAGCTTTCTTT.

In this sample, this clone turned up a few times. The sample holds other DNA sequences that translate to the same CDR3. The chain couples TRBV5-1 to TRBJ2-2, with D unclear. V was shortened by 3 bases and J by 3 bases, with 9 bases between the two germline ends. Germline assignment: CDR1 SGHRS and CDR2 YFSETQ. The CDR3 is made up of 14 amino acids. The CDR3: CASSSDSYTGELFF. CDR3 coding DNA: TGCGCCAGCAGCTCCGACTCCTACACCGGGGAGCTGTTTTTT.

The chain recombines TRBV6-5 with TRBJ2-1; 8 bases match TRBD1. The CDR3 consists of 11 residues. Germline values: CDR1 MNHEY, CDR2 SVGAGI. V was clipped by 2 bases and J by 15 bases; unmatched bases: 3. CDR3 nucleotides: TGTGCCAGCAGTTACAGGGACAGGTCGTTCTTC. Amino acids: CASSYRDRSFF.

This rearrangement joins TRBV2 to TRBJ2-1, with D maybe TRBD2 (6 bases). Germline assignment: CDR1 SNHLY and CDR2 FYNNEI. This CDR3 spans 15 amino acids. Trimming took off 6 bases at V and 5 bases at J, with 17 bases between the two ends. The CDR3 nucleotides are TGTGCCAGCAGACGACTAGTTGAGGTTAACAATGAGCAGTTCTTC. It yields the protein CASRRLVEVNNEQFF.

V and J are TRBV30 and TRBJ1-5; TRBD1 aligns across 7 bases. Germline V gives CDR1 GTSNPN, CDR2 SVGIG (reference sequence). V shed 4 bases, J shed 6 bases, and the junction held 9 bases outside the gene matches. The CDR3 has 14 amino acids. In nucleotides, the CDR3 is TGTGCCTGGACTCGAACAGGGGAAGGTCAGCCCCAGCATTTT. Translated, it gives CAWTRTGEGQPQHF. The full variable domain, in which reference TRBV30 and TRBJ1-5 provide the parts outside the CDR3, is SQTIHQWPATLVQPVGSPLSLECTVEGTSNPNLYWYRQAAGRGLQLLFYSVGIGQISSEVPQNLSASRPQDRQFILSSKKLLLSDSGFYLCAWTRTGEGQPQHFGDGTRLSIL.

The chain is built from TRBV6-4 and TRBJ2-3; 11 nucleotides match TRBD1. V was clipped by 0 bases and J by 4 bases; unmatched bases: 3. The CDR3 consists of 16 residues. CDR1 MRHNA and CDR2 SNTAGT come from the germline V gene. CDR3 DNA: TGTGCCAGCAGTGACTCGAGGACAGGGGGCGCAGATACGCAGTATTTT. This translates into CASSDSRTGGADTQYF.

The V call is TRBV5-1, the J call TRBJ1-4, with D perhaps matching TRBD1 (5 bases). The CDR3 consists of 12 residues. CDR1 and CDR2 from the germline V gene are SGHRS and YFSETQ. Trimming stripped 4 bases from V and 13 bases from J, with 14 bases between. CDR3 region: CASSREEGRLFF. CDR3 in DNA: TGCGCCAGCAGCCGCGAGGAGGGACGACTGTTTTTT.

The chain joins TRBV7-2 to TRBJ2-3, with TRBD2 as a possible D gene (7 bases). V shed 5 bases and J shed 4 bases, with 19 bases lying between them. Germline V CDR1 and CDR2: SGHTA, FQGNSA. This CDR3 contains 16 residues. CDR3 in DNA: TGTGCCAGCAGCGCGTGGGGGCGGGACTACCCAGATACGCAGTATTTT. This encodes CASSAWGRDYPDTQYF.